Sequencing of this T cell receptor (beta chain) was carried out in a study of shared clonotypes between healthy human individuals. Naive CD8 cells comprised CD45RO-negative, CCR7-positively selected cells, excluding terminally differentiated effector memory CD45RA+ cells. The study drew all its donors from Caucasian adults living in Nashville, Tennessee. This clone was detected once. Other DNA variants within this sample encode the same CDR3. Per the study methods: Filtering differed since immunoSEQ provided only junctions, with no quality scores. Repertoires were generated with immunoSEQ multiplex PCR, while TCRdb's copy carries only in-frame clones and drops some. The V and J calls and the clone size are those of that table, but D and trimming were determined from the DNA. The data contain hundreds of thousands of clones, 96% of them singletons. V lost 0 bases and J 10 bases, leaving 5 bases between the germline ends. CDR1 and CDR2 (germline): SGHNT, YYREEE (reference sequence). The CDR3 loop spans 11 amino acids.

The source material was naive CD8+ T cells sorted from blood. The clonotype was recovered from a woman aged 25 to 39 in good health. This chain links TRBV5-4 with TRBJ2-1, with D unresolved. Written as DNA, the CDR3 is TGTGCCAGCAGCTTGGTTGGCGAGCAGTTCTTC. Amino acids: CASSLVGEQFF. The complete variable domain, with remaining parts taken from reference TRBV5-4 and TRBJ2-1, reads ETGVTQSPTHLIKTRGQQVTLRCSSQSGHNTVSWYQQALGQGPQFIFQYYREEENGRGNFPPRFSGLQFPNYSSELNVNALELDDSALYLCASSLVGEQFFGPGTRLTVL.